The 32 T cell receptor beta chains in this list originate from one sample, sequenced in a study of blood T cell repertoires in COVID-19. Assay used: immunoSEQ multiplex PCR; TCRdb lists only in-frame clones, some missing. The sample includes over 90,000 clones, roughly 89% of them seen just once. The sample consisted of peripheral blood. These receptors were taken from a woman of 80 years or more in a cohort sampled during active COVID-19.

V usage is TRBV19 and J usage is TRBJ1-1; no clear D. CDR3 size: 14 residues. Germline V gives CDR1 LNHDA, CDR2 SQIVND (reference sequence). V gave up 3 bases and J gave up 4 bases, with 12 bases separating them. The CDR3 reads CASSIVGGITEAFF. The CDR3, as DNA: TGTGCCAGTAGTATCGTTGGAGGCATCACTGAAGCTTTCTTT.

The V gene is TRBV27, the J gene TRBJ2-6; unclear D gene. V dropped 6 bases and J dropped 1 base, with 13 bases sitting between them. CDR3 size: 16 residues. Looked up from germline, CDR1 is MNHEY and CDR2 is SMNVEV (reference sequence). The CDR3 region has the DNA TGTGCCAGCAGGACTTTTATACCTTCTGGGGCCAACGTCCTGACTTTC. It encodes CASRTFIPSGANVLTF. Supplemented by reference TRBV27 and TRBJ2-6, the full variable domain reads EAQVTQNPRYLITVTGKKLTVTCSQNMNHEYMSWYRQDPGLGLRQIYYSMNVEVTDKGDVPEGYKVSRKEKRNFPLILESPSPNQTSLYFCASRTFIPSGANVLTFGAGSRLTVL.

The chain is built from TRBV3-1 (or the pseudogene TRBV3-2) and TRBJ2-1, with unresolved D. Germline V CDR1 and CDR2: LGHDT, YNNKEL (reference sequence). The CDR3 extends over 14 amino acids. Trimming shortened V by 0 bases and J by 15 bases, and 18 bases separated the two germline ends. The CDR3 is CASSQEVLRQAAFF. The CDR3 coding sequence is TGTGCCAGCAGCCAAGAGGTCTTAAGGCAGGCAGCGTTCTTC.

This clone was observed a handful of times. The chain joins TRBV30 to TRBJ2-5; D is undetermined. This CDR3 contains 14 residues. Germline V gives CDR1 GTSNPN, CDR2 SVGIG (reference sequence). V was shortened by 3 bases and J by 5 bases, with 16 bases between the two germline ends. The CDR3 spells CAWRFSRSVETQYF. CDR3 DNA sequence: TGTGCCTGGAGGTTTAGCAGATCCGTGGAGACCCAGTACTTC.

This sequence joins TRBV10-3 and TRBJ1-3, with D tentatively TRBD1 (5 bases). Germline CDR1 reads ENHRY; CDR2 reads SYGVKD. The CDR3 length is 15 residues. Trimming stripped 3 bases from V and 6 bases from J, with 15 bases between. The DNA of the CDR3 is TGTGCCATCAGTGACTGGGGCTTTCGAGAAAACACCATATATTTT. As protein: CAISDWGFRENTIYF.

This clone was seen a handful of times. The chain recombines TRBV14 with TRBJ2-3; possibly TRBD2 for D (6 bases). Trimming took off 3 bases at V and 5 bases at J, with 21 bases between the two ends. This CDR3 comprises 17 residues. Germline CDR1 and CDR2: SGHDN and FVKESK. The CDR3 loop is CASSHGLRGNLIDTQYF. The CDR3 bases are TGTGCCAGCAGCCATGGGTTGCGGGGAAATCTCATAGATACGCAGTATTTT.

This chain links TRBV4-1 with TRBJ2-1, with TRBD1 identical over 9 bases. V lost 3 bases to trimming and J lost 2 bases; unmatched junction nucleotides: 2. This CDR3 has 15 residues. Germline values: CDR1 MGHRA, CDR2 YSYEKL. This chain's CDR3 is CASSHGTGPYNEQFF. For the CDR3, the DNA is TGCGCCAGCAGCCATGGGACAGGGCCCTACAATGAGCAGTTCTTC.

This clone was recorded only once. The chain carries TRBV27 and TRBJ2-3; D possibly corresponds to TRBD1 (7 bases). Trimming shortened V by 5 bases and J by 4 bases, and 19 bases separated the two germline ends. Germline V gives CDR1 MNHEY, CDR2 SMNVEV (reference sequence). The CDR3 runs 16 residues. The CDR3 DNA reads TGTGCCAGCAGTCCACTAGCACATCAGGGGGCAGATACGCAGTATTTT. Translation gives CASSPLAHQGADTQYF.

J is TRBJ1-5 and V is TRBV28, with D possibly matching TRBD1 (6 bases). In germline, CDR1 is MDHEN, CDR2 SYDVKM. This CDR3 is 14 amino acids long. V lost 8 bases, J lost 6 bases, and 17 bases lay in between. The CDR3: CASLRSGGGQPQHF. In DNA, the CDR3 is TGTGCCAGCCTGAGGTCGGGGGGCGGTCAGCCCCAGCATTTT.

The J gene is TRBJ2-5, the V gene TRBV11-3; TRBD2 aligns across 7 bases. The CDR3 covers 13 residues. CDR1 and CDR2 (germline): SGHNT, YENEEA. V lost 5 bases and J lost 5; bases outside the gene matches: 5. The CDR3 sequence: CASSRSGVETQYF. The CDR3 DNA reads as TGTGCCAGCAGCCGAAGCGGGGTGGAGACCCAGTACTTC.

This clone was detected once. This rearrangement joins TRBV6-6 to TRBJ1-5; D unresolved. The CDR3 is made up of 15 amino acids. The ends were cut back, 0 bases at V and 9 bases at J, with 15 bases in the middle. Germline assignment: CDR1 MNHNY and CDR2 SVGAGI (reference sequence). CDR3 coding DNA: TGTGCCAGCAGTTACTCAGCAGAGCGCAGTACGCCCCAGCATTTT. Its translation: CASSYSAERSTPQHF.

This chain links TRBV7-3 with TRBJ1-6; perhaps TRBD1 as D (5 bases). Trimming cost V 5 bases and J 10 bases, with 15 bases left between them. Per germline, CDR1 SGHTA and CDR2 FQGTGA. CDR3 length equals 14 residues. The CDR3 bases are TGTGCCAGCAGCCAGGGACTGTCGAGCTCACCCCTCCACTTT. The encoded protein is CASSQGLSSSPLHF.

The chain joins TRBV19 to TRBJ1-6; D is ambiguous. Germline-derived CDR1 and CDR2 are LNHDA and SQIVND (reference sequence). V lost 9 bases and J 0 bases, leaving 9 bases between the germline ends. CDR3 size: 14 residues. The CDR3 nucleotides read TGTGCCAGCTTCGGTAGCTCCTATAATTCACCCCTCCACTTT. Translated, it gives CASFGSSYNSPLHF.

The chain links TRBV5-1 to TRBJ2-5, with D tentatively TRBD1 (6 bases). Germline CDR1 SGHRS, CDR2 YFSETQ. The V and J ends lost 4 bases and 4 bases respectively, with 17 bases between them. This CDR3 comprises 15 residues. CDR3 residues: CASSQPLGALETQYF. Here the CDR3 DNA reads TGCGCCAGCAGCCAGCCCCTGGGGGCTCTAGAGACCCAGTACTTC.

The chain joins TRBV14 to TRBJ2-2; 8 positions match TRBD1. Germline V CDR1 and CDR2: SGHDN, FVKESK. This CDR3 is built from 17 residues. V was clipped by 4 bases and J by 5 bases; unmatched bases: 12. This CDR3 reads CASSRPSARGQTGELFF. The CDR3 bases are TGTGCCAGCAGCCGACCAAGTGCCAGGGGGCAAACCGGGGAGCTGTTTTTT.

The CDR3 bases are TGTGCCAGCACCCCGGGACAGGGTTACGAGCAGTACTTC. Encoded protein: CASTPGQGYEQYF. The rearrangement uses TRBV21-1 and TRBJ2-7; the D call of TRBD1 is as the table states it, not checked on the DNA. TRBV21-1 is assigned pseudogene status. This CDR3 is built from 13 residues.

The V call is TRBV5-1, the J call TRBJ2-3; tentatively, D is TRBD2 (6 bases). CDR3 length equals 15 residues. CDR1 SGHRS and CDR2 YFSETQ come from the germline V gene. V was cut by 2 bases and J by 2 bases, with 12 bases left in between. The CDR3 reads CASSFSGGNTDTQYF. In DNA, the CDR3 is TGCGCCAGCAGCTTTTCTGGCGGGAACACAGATACGCAGTATTTT.

This chain connects TRBV5-1 to TRBJ2-7, with 9 bases aligning to TRBD1. This CDR3 region has 14 residues. The V gene's germline CDR1 is SGHRS and CDR2 YFSETQ. V dropped 2 bases and J dropped 3; count of bases not matched to a gene: 3. The CDR3 bases are TGCGCCAGCAGCTTCCTGACAGGGGGCTACGAGCAGTACTTC. Amino acid sequence: CASSFLTGGYEQYF.

V is TRBV29-1 and J is TRBJ2-2, with 8 positions matching TRBD1. Germline V gene sequence: CDR1 SQVTM, CDR2 ANQGSEA. This CDR3 comprises 13 residues. V lost 7 bases, J lost 4 bases, and 5 bases stayed unmatched. Here the CDR3 reads CSGGQGSTGELFF. For the CDR3, the DNA is TGCAGCGGCGGACAGGGTTCCACCGGGGAGCTGTTTTTT.

Here the CDR3 DNA reads TGTGCCACCAGTGATTCTCGGGGGGCGGAATATGAAGCTTTCTTT. Its protein product is CATSDSRGAEYEAFF. The chain couples TRBV24-1 to TRBJ1-1, with D possibly matching TRBD1 (6 bases). Per germline, CDR1 KGHDR and CDR2 SFDVKD. This CDR3 is 15 amino acids long. V was cut by 2 bases and J by 7 bases, with 16 bases left in between.

The chain is built from TRBV7-9 and TRBJ2-1; TRBD1 aligns across 7 bases. The CDR3 length is 16 residues. The ends lost 8 bases at V and 10 bases at J; junction bases unmatched: 20. Germline-derived CDR1 and CDR2 are SEHNR and FQNEAQ (reference sequence). Here the CDR3 DNA reads TGTGCCAGCCACTTTGGGGACAGCCTTTCCCGACAAGAGCAGTTCTTC. Residues: CASHFGDSLSRQEQFF.

The chain uses TRBV11-2 and TRBJ1-2, with 9 bases matching TRBD1. Germline loops: CDR1 SGHAT, CDR2 FQNNGV. Trimming took 7 bases from V and 7 from J; bases not matched to a gene: 13. There are 15 residues in the CDR3. The CDR3: CASTSSLTGGGGYTF. The CDR3, as DNA: TGTGCCAGCACCTCCTCGCTGACAGGGGGGGGTGGCTACACCTTC.

This clone has a handful of counts. The chain carries TRBV3-1 (or the pseudogene TRBV3-2) and TRBJ2-7; D possibly corresponds to TRBD2 (5 bases). Germline lookup yields CDR1 LGHDT and CDR2 YNNKEL (reference sequence). This CDR3 has 16 residues. The V and J ends lost 1 base and 2 bases respectively, with 15 bases between them. The DNA of the CDR3 is TGTGCCAGCAGCCAAGTATTTACAGCGGAGACCTACGAGCAGTACTTC. Protein sequence: CASSQVFTAETYEQYF.

J is TRBJ1-2 and V is TRBV24-1; 9 bases are a match to TRBD1. The V segment lost 7 bases and the J segment 2 bases; nucleotides outside the gene matches: 13. There are 17 residues in the CDR3. In germline, CDR1 is KGHDR, CDR2 SFDVKD. The CDR3 protein is CATSHSPVTGGNYGYTF. The DNA of the CDR3 is TGTGCCACCAGCCACTCCCCAGTGACAGGGGGGAACTATGGCTACACCTTC.

This chain links TRBV3-1 (or the pseudogene TRBV3-2) with TRBJ2-3; the match to TRBD2 covers 10 bases. V lost 3 bases to trimming and J lost 2 bases; unmatched junction nucleotides: 5. This CDR3 contains 16 residues. Germline V CDR1 and CDR2: LGHDT, YNNKEL (reference sequence). The CDR3 reads CASSHRSGGLTDTQYF. The CDR3 region has the DNA TGTGCCAGCAGCCACCGTAGCGGGGGGCTCACAGATACGCAGTATTTT.

The gene calls are TRBV28 and TRBJ2-7; maybe TRBD2 (5 bases). The ends were cut back, 6 bases at V and 2 bases at J, with 14 bases in the middle. Germline loops: CDR1 MDHEN, CDR2 SYDVKM. The length of the CDR3 is 14 residues. For the CDR3, the DNA is TGTGCCAGCAGCCTAGCCGTCCAAACCTACGAGCAGTACTTC. This codes for CASSLAVQTYEQYF. Full variable domain (outside the CDR3, taken from reference TRBV28 and TRBJ2-7): DVKVTQSSRYLVKRTGEKVFLECVQDMDHENMFWYRQDPGLGLRLIYFSYDVKMKEKGDIPEGYSVSREKKERFSLILESASTNQTSMYLCASSLAVQTYEQYFGPGTRLTVT.

A note on this clone: It is unclear where the CDR3 begins or ends on the DNA, so no DNA is shown, and the CDR3 is as TCRdb lists it. The V and J genes are TRBV27 and TRBJ2-1; TRBD1, as called in the table, went unchecked against the DNA. The CDR3 extends over 12 residues, inclusive of both ends. Germline V gene data show CDR1 as MNHEY and CDR2 as SMNVEV (reference sequence). The CDR3 is CASSTSTGSEFF.

This chain connects TRBV14 to TRBJ2-3; the D is unclear. The CDR3 totals 15 residues. Deletions cut 0 bases from V and 1 base from J, with 8 bases between. The germline V gene has CDR1 SGHDN and CDR2 FVKESK. The CDR3 DNA reads as TGTGCCAGCAGCCAAGATCCCCTACGCACAGATACGCAGTATTTT. It yields the protein CASSQDPLRTDTQYF.

The sample holds one count of this clone. The genes are TRBV5-1 and TRBJ1-5; 9 bases line up with TRBD1. The V gene end was trimmed by 0 bases and the J gene end by 6 bases; junction bases not matched to a gene: 7. CDR1 and CDR2 (germline): SGHRS, YFSETQ. The CDR3 consists of 16 residues. The DNA of the CDR3 is TGCGCCAGCAGCTTGGACGGACAGGGGAGGGGTCAGCCCCAGCATTTT. Translation: CASSLDGQGRGQPQHF.

This clone appeared once. The chain is built from TRBV6-6 and TRBJ1-2; 7 nucleotides agree with TRBD1. V was clipped by 6 bases and J by 6 bases; unmatched bases: 4. Germline CDR1 MNHNY, CDR2 SVGAGI (reference sequence). The length of the CDR3 is 12 residues. The CDR3 here is CASSQDRDGYTF. CDR3 coding DNA: TGTGCCAGCAGCCAAGACAGGGATGGCTACACCTTC.

CDR3 bases: TGTGCCAGCAGCTTGGGTGTTATTTCGAGCACAGATACGCAGTATTTT. Its translation is CASSLGVISSTDTQYF. The rearrangement joins TRBV5-4 to TRBJ2-3; D is undetermined. This CDR3 comprises 16 residues. The germline V and J ends were trimmed by 0 bases and 0 bases, with 11 bases remaining between them. The germline CDR1 and CDR2 sequences are SGHNT and YYREEE (reference sequence).

The CDR3 here is CASTPGGWYGYTF. CDR3 bases: TGTGCCAGTACCCCAGGGGGTTGGTATGGCTACACCTTC. This chain links TRBV12-3 or TRBV12-4 with TRBJ1-2; 7 bases align to TRBD1. Trimming cost V 9 bases and J 5 bases; bases outside gene matches: 9. This CDR3 is 13 amino acids long.